This TCR beta chain was sequenced in a study of blood T cell repertoires in COVID-19. Study-wide background: Samples came from the United States, Italy and Spain, spanning acute and convalescent COVID-19. From T cells, B-cell-depleted T cells, or PBMCs came the material, which was cDNA or gDNA.

Per the authors' pipeline: Cell counts per sample came from amplifying reference gene primers. Sequenced by immunoSEQ multiplex PCR; TCRdb stores in-frame clones only, minus some. That table supplies the V and J calls and clone size; D and trimming were determined from the DNA. The data show 150,000 or so clones, roughly 86% seen once. Germline values: CDR1 SNHLY, CDR2 FYNNEI. The V and J ends lost 8 bases and 1 base, in that order; junction bases with no gene match: 2. CDR3 size: 13 residues. Source material: peripheral blood. This TCR came from a man over 45 with active or convalescent COVID-19. The rearrangement joins TRBV2 to TRBJ1-5, with 7 bases identical to TRBD1. CDR3 sequence (DNA): TGTGCCAGCGGACAGGAGAGCAATCAGCCCCAGCATTTT. It codes for CASGQESNQPQHF.